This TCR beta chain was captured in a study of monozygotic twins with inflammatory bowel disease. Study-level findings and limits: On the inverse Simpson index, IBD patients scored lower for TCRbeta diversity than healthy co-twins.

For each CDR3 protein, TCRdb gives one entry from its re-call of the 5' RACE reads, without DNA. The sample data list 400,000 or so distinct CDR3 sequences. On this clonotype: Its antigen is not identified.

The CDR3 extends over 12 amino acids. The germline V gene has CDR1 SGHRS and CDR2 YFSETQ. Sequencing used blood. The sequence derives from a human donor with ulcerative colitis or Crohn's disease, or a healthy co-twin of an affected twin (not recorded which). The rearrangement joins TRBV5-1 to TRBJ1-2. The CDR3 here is CASSLGPSGYTF.